A selection of T cell receptor beta chains follows, all from one sample in a study of tumor and adjacent non-tumor tissue in lung cancer. TCRdb independently ran MiXCR on the multiplex PCR reads; one entry per CDR3 protein. In the table there are around 74,000 distinct CDR3 sequences, approximately 68% of which are singletons. Sample: distant non-tumor lung tissue. These receptors all stem from a woman between 50 and 59 years old with non-small cell lung cancer. Both conserved end residues are part of each CDR3. D genes are given only for firm matches. Clone size is stated in some rows and not others, as once, few, many or a class when expanded.

d_call j_call v_call clone_size cdr3_aa
. TRBJ1-1 TRBV5-1 once CASSDGRIEASF
. TRBJ1-6 TRBV7-9 many CASSLGGPTSYNSPLHF
TRBD2 TRBJ2-1 TRBV11-1 . CASTLAGAGNERFF
. TRBJ2-7 TRBV12-3/TRBV12-4 few CATSRGRAYEQYF
. TRBJ1-2 TRBV20-1 many CSARDIGYGYTF
. TRBJ1-1 TRBV28 . CASSSHRTLYPEPFF
TRBD1 TRBJ1-4 TRBV20-1 . CGPRGQGDEKLFF
. TRBJ2-2 TRBV10-3 once CAISESIADGALFF
. TRBJ1-6 TRBV20-1 . CSARRIGVVSRMEQGSPLHF
. TRBJ2-5 TRBV11-2 many CASSFRLETQYF
. TRBJ2-1 TRBV29-1 . CIVETGYNEQFF
. TRBJ2-3 TRBV10-3 few CAISGYYPDTQYF
. TRBJ1-4 TRBV12-3/TRBV12-4 . CASNSRGHTNEKLFF
. TRBJ1-1 TRBV4-1 . CVSSQDRYGENTEAFF
. TRBJ2-1 TRBV25-1 few CASSLTGPLREQFF
. TRBJ2-5 TRBV20-1 . CSATKPTGSGETQYF
TRBD1 TRBJ2-7 TRBV29-1 . CGVSPAGGSYEQYF
TRBD1 TRBJ1-5 TRBV7-8 few CASSLGQGYQPQHF
. TRBJ2-3 TRBV7-9 few CASSPRSLGEDTQYF
. TRBJ1-5 TRBV20-1 once CSARVRTQPQHF
. TRBJ2-3 TRBV11-1 . CANSIATGTDTQYF
. TRBJ1-1 TRBV11-2 . CASSLVSCTWGAFF
. TRBJ2-7 TRBV11-2 few CASNSSTGRTYEQYF
. TRBJ1-2 TRBV28 . CASSPGQWDGYTF
TRBD2 . TRBV29-1 . CSVSSGTGGNEQYF
TRBD1 TRBJ2-3 TRBV28 once CASIGTGGNTDTQYF
TRBD2 TRBJ2-5 TRBV5-6 once CVSSLLNGRAGETQYF
. TRBJ2-3 TRBV6-5 . CARLERDMHYF
. TRBJ2-7 TRBV11-2 . CASSPWAGGPYEQYF
TRBD1 TRBJ2-1 TRBV4-1 many CASSQEVFGTGEEQFF
TRBD1 TRBJ1-5 TRBV6-2/TRBV6-3 . CASGSDRAQHQHF
. TRBJ2-2 TRBV11-2 . CVSGKNWDTGELLF
. TRBJ2-2 TRBV12-3/TRBV12-4 . CASSPWIGASNTGELFF
. TRBJ2-7 TRBV6-6 . CASRPGDLPYEHYF
TRBD1 TRBJ2-2 TRBV4-2 . CSSSQVPLQADRGKTGELFF
. TRBJ2-1 TRBV20-1 . CSARDGGRSCNEQFF
TRBD2 TRBJ2-5 TRBV11-2 . CVSSLGTSGTSGTHYF
TRBD2 TRBJ2-3 TRBV20-1 . CSARETSIPDTQYF
. TRBJ1-5 TRBV4-3 . CASSQGGSLPQHF
TRBD1 TRBJ2-1 TRBV19 . CASTPTGSLYNEQFF
. TRBJ2-3 TRBV30 many CAWSVGGLADTQYF
TRBD1 TRBJ1-1 TRBV5-1 . CASSWTGGANEAFF
TRBD1 TRBJ2-7 TRBV11-2 . CASSSGTDRTYEQYF
TRBD1 TRBJ2-2 TRBV4-3 . CASCRGQGAWHTGELFF
. TRBJ2-1 TRBV4-1 . CASSQEGGGRLGHNGQFF
. TRBJ1-6 TRBV4-2 . CASSPSWTHNNSPLHF
. TRBJ1-3 TRBV18 . CATSPRSSGNTIYF
TRBD1 TRBJ2-3 TRBV4-2 . CASKVGTGGANTQYF
. TRBJ2-2 TRBV6-1 . CASMWFSTVNTGELFF
TRBD2 TRBJ2-1 TRBV11-2 . CVSTAGLALYNEQFF
. TRBJ1-1 TRBV20-1 . CSASTNLQRRRGREAFF
TRBD2 TRBJ2-7 TRBV6-5 . CASSYRLRGSSGRDYEQYF
. TRBJ2-1 TRBV11-1 once CASSLPPLDVQFF
TRBD1 TRBJ2-6 TRBV6-5 . CATGGGRWGNVLTF
. TRBJ2-7 TRBV6-1 . CACSEWVGGKYEQCF
TRBD1 TRBJ2-3 TRBV11-1 . CASSMATGADTLYF